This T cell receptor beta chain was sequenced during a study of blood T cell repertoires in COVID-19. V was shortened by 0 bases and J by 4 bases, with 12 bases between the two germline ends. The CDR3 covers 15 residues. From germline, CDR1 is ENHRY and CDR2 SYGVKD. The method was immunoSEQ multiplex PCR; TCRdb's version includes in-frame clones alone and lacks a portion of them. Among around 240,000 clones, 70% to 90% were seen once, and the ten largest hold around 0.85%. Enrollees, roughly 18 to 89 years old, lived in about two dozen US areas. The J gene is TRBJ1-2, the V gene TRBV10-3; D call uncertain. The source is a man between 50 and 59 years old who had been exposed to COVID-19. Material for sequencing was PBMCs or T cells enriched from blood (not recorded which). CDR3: CAISESPSPGYGYTF. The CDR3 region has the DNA TGTGCCATCAGTGAGTCTCCCAGCCCGGGCTATGGCTACACCTTC.